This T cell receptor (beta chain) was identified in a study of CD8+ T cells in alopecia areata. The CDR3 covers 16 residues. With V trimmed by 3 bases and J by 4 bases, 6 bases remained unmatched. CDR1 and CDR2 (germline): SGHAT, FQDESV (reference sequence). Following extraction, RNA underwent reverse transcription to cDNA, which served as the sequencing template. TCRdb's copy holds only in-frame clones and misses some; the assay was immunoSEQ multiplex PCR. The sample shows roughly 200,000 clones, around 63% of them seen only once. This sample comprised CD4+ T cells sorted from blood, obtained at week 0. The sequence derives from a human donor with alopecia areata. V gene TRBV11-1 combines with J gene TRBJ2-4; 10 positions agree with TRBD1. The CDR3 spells CASSFDPGQGKNIQYF. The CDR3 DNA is TGTGCCAGCAGCTTTGACCCGGGACAGGGGAAAAACATTCAGTACTTC.